This TCR beta chain was retrieved from a study of shared clonotypes between healthy human individuals. Study outcomes and limitations: The study found about 5% of naive CD4 clonotypes shared across a few donors.

A remark on this clone: No antigen is known for it.

The CDR3 is made up of 15 amino acids. The V and J ends lost 3 bases and 7 bases respectively, with 16 bases between them. The germline CDR1 and CDR2 sequences are LGHNT and FRNRAP. Terminally differentiated effector memory CD45RA+ cells were excluded by CCR7 positive selection of CD45RO-negative cells. Deep-level running was used for the assay. Sequencing used immunoSEQ multiplex PCR; TCRdb keeps in-frame clones, though not all of them. The repertoire holds some 2,000,000 clones, approximately 94% seen once, with 0.9% to 1.4% in the top ten. The chain has TRBV12-5 and TRBJ2-1; D may correspond to TRBD1 or TRBD2 (6 bases each). This sequence originates from a man between 18 and 35 years old in good health. The specimen sequenced was naive CD8+ T cells sorted from blood. CDR3 DNA sequence: TGTGCTAGTGGTTTCAGCGGGCTAGGGGGTAATGAGCAGTTCTTC. Protein: CASGFSGLGGNEQFF. Looking up the rest from reference TRBV12-5 and TRBJ2-1 gives the full variable domain: DARVTQTPRHKVTEMGQEVTMRCQPILGHNTVFWYRQTMMQGLELLAYFRNRAPLDDSGMPKDRFSAEMPDATLATLKIQPSEPRDSAVYFCASGFSGLGGNEQFFGPGTRLTVL.